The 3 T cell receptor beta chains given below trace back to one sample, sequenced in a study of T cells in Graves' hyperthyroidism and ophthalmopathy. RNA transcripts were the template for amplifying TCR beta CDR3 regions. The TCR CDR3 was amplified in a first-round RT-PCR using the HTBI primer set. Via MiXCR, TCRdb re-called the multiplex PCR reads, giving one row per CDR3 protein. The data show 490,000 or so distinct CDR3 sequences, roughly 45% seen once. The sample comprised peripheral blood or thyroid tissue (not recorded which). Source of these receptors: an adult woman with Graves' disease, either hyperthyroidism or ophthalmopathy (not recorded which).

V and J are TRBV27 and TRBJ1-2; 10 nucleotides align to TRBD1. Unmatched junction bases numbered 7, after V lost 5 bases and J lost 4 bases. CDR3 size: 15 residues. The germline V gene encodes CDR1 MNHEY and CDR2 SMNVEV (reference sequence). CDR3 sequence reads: CASSPRQGAGYGYTF. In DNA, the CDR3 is TGTGCCAGCAGTCCTCGACAGGGGGCAGGCTATGGCTACACCTTC.

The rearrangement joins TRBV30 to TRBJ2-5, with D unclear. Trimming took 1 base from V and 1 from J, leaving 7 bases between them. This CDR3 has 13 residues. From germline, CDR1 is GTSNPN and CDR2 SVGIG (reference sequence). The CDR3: CAWSEGIQETQYF. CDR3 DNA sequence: TGTGCCTGGAGTGAAGGAATCCAAGAGACCCAGTACTTC.

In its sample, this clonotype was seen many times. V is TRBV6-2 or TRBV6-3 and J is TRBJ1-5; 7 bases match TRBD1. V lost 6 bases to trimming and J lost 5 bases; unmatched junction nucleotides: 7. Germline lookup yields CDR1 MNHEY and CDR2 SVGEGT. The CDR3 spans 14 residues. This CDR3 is CASRPRQGHQPQHF. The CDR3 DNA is TGTGCCAGCAGACCCAGACAGGGACATCAGCCCCAGCATTTT.